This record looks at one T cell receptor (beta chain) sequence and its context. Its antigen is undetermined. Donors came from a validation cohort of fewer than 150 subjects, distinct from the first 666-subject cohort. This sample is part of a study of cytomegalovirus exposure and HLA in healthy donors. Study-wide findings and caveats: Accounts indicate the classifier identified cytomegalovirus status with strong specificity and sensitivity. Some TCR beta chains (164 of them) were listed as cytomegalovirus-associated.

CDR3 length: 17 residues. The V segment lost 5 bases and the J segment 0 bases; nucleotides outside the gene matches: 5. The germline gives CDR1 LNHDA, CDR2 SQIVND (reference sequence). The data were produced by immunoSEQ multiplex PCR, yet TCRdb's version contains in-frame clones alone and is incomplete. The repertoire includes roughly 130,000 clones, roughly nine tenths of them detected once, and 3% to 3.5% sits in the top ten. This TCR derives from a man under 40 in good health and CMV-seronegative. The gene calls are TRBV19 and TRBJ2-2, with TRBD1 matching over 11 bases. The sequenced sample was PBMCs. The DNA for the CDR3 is TGTGCCAGTAGTTTATGGACAGGGGGCTCGAACACCGGGGAGCTGTTTTTT. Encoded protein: CASSLWTGGSNTGELFF.